The 9 T cell receptor beta chains below come from one sample, sequenced in a study of T cell responses to AZD1222 COVID-19 vaccine. Libraries were prepared by immunoSEQ multiplex PCR; TCRdb keeps only in-frame clonotypes and omits some of them. The sample has about 260,000 clones; just over 90% are singletons. The sample here was peripheral blood, taken on day 0 of AZD1222 vaccination. All receptors derive from an adult in good health.

The chain joins TRBV28 to TRBJ1-3; the D is unclear. The CDR3 covers 15 residues. Germline CDR1 is MDHEN and CDR2 is SYDVKM. V shed 7 bases and J shed 3 bases, with 16 bases lying between them. CDR3 sequence (DNA): TGTGCCAGCACCCCCGCACCAGGCGGTGGAAACACCATATATTTT. Protein sequence: CASTPAPGGGNTIYF. The entire variable domain, with the rest obtained from reference TRBV28 and TRBJ1-3, is as follows: DVKVTQSSRYLVKRTGEKVFLECVQDMDHENMFWYRQDPGLGLRLIYFSYDVKMKEKGDIPEGYSVSREKKERFSLILESASTNQTSMYLCASTPAPGGGNTIYFGEGSWLTVV.

CDR3 nucleotides: TGTGCCAGCAGTTTGAGGCCCCGGGGCCTGGGACTGTTTTTT. It translates to CASSLRPRGLGLFF. This chain links TRBV28 with TRBJ1-4; possible D gene TRBD1, 5 bases. The germline V gene encodes CDR1 MDHEN and CDR2 SYDVKM. The V and J ends lost 3 bases and 13 bases respectively, with 18 bases between them. This CDR3 has 14 amino acids.

The chain links TRBV18 to TRBJ1-2, with D perhaps matching TRBD1 (5 bases). Looked up from germline, CDR1 is KGHSH and CDR2 is LQKENI. V was trimmed by 3 bases and J by 4 bases, leaving 15 bases between them. CDR3 length: 15 residues. CDR3 sequence: CASSPAGGVGYGYTF. CDR3 in DNA: TGTGCCAGCTCACCGGCGGGGGGTGTGGGCTATGGCTACACCTTC. Variable domain in full (rest from reference TRBV18 and TRBJ1-2): NAGVMQNPRHLVRRRGQEARLRCSPMKGHSHVYWYRQLPEEGLKFMVYLQKENIIDESGMPKERFSAEFPKEGPSILRIQQVVRGDSAAYFCASSPAGGVGYGYTFGSGTRLTVV.

The chain links TRBV7-9 to TRBJ2-1; 7 bases fit TRBD1. Germline loops: CDR1 SEHNR, CDR2 FQNEAQ (reference sequence). V shed 5 bases and J 0 bases; nucleotides not matched to a gene: 7. The CDR3 length is 16 residues. The CDR3 DNA follows: TGTGCCAGCAGCCCGACAGACAGGGCCTCCTACAATGAGCAGTTCTTC. Protein product: CASSPTDRASYNEQFF.

The rearrangement links TRBV19 to TRBJ1-1, with D uncertain. Trimming shortened V by 6 bases and J by 0 bases, and 17 bases separated the two germline ends. The CDR3 loop spans 16 amino acids. The germline CDR1 and CDR2 sequences are LNHDA and SQIVND (reference sequence). In DNA form, the CDR3 reads TGTGCCAGTAGGTTAGGGATTTACGGGATGAACACTGAAGCTTTCTTT. Protein: CASRLGIYGMNTEAFF.

This chain links TRBV28 with TRBJ1-1; D call uncertain. The CDR3 spans 13 residues. Germline loops: CDR1 MDHEN, CDR2 SYDVKM. Trimming removed 2 bases from V and 10 bases from J, with 14 bases in between. The CDR3 here is CASSLKVAPGAFF. For the CDR3, the DNA is TGTGCCAGCAGTTTAAAAGTGGCTCCAGGAGCTTTCTTT.

The V call is TRBV25-1, the J call TRBJ1-2; D is perhaps TRBD1 (6 bases). The ends were cut back, 4 bases at V and 6 bases at J, with 21 bases in the middle. Germline V gene data show CDR1 as MGHDK and CDR2 as SYGVNS. This CDR3 spans 16 amino acids. The CDR3 loop reads CASSAGGGRIRNGYTF. The CDR3 DNA is TGTGCCAGCAGTGCTGGGGGGGGGCGGATTAGGAATGGCTACACCTTC.

This chain uses TRBV7-8 with TRBJ1-2; no clear D gene. The CDR3 spans 14 residues. The germline CDR1 and CDR2 sequences are SGHVS and FQNEAQ. The V and J ends lost 0 bases and 3 bases respectively, with 8 bases between them. CDR3 nucleotide sequence: TGTGCCAGCAGCTTAGCGGTCTCCGACTATGGCTACACCTTC. This translates into CASSLAVSDYGYTF.

V is TRBV6-5 and J is TRBJ1-1; 9 bases line up with TRBD1. Unmatched junction bases numbered 12, after V lost 5 bases and J lost 11 bases. The germline CDR1 and CDR2 sequences are MNHEY and SVGAGI. The CDR3 has 14 amino acids. The CDR3 loop is CASSPGTGRLMAFF. The CDR3 DNA reads TGTGCCAGCAGTCCCGGGACAGGGCGATTGATGGCTTTCTTT.